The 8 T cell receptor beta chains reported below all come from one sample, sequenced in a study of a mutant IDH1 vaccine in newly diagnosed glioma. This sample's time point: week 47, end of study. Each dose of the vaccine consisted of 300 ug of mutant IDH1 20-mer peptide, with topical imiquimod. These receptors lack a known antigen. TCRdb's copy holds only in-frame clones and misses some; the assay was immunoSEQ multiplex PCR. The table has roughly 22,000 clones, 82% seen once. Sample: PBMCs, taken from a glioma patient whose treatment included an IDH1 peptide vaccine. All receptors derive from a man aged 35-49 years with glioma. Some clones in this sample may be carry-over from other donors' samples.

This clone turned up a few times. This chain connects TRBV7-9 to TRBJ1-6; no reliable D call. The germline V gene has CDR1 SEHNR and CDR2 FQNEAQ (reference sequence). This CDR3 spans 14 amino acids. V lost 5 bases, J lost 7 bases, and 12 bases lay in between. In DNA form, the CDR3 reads TGTGCCAGCAGCCTCGGACGGAACAATTCACCCCTCCACTTT. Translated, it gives CASSLGRNNSPLHF.

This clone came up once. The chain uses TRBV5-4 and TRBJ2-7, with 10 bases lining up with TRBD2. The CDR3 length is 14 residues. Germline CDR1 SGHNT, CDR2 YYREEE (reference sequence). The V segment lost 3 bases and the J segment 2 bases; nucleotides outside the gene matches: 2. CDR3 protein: CASSYSGGPYEQYF. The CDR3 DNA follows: TGTGCCAGCAGCTATAGCGGGGGGCCCTACGAGCAGTACTTC. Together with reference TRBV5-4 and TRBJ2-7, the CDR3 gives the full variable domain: ETGVTQSPTHLIKTRGQQVTLRCSSQSGHNTVSWYQQALGQGPQFIFQYYREEENGRGNFPPRFSGLQFPNYSSELNVNALELDDSALYLCASSYSGGPYEQYFGPGTRLTVT.

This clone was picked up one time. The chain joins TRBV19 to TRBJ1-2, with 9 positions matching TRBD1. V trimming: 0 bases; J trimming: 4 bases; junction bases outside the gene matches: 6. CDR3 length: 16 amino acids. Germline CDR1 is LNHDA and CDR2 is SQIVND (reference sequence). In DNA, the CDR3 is TGTGCCAGTAGTATAGATTGGACAGGGGTCGGCTATGGCTACACCTTC. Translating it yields CASSIDWTGVGYGYTF. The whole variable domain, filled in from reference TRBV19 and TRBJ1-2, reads DGGITQSPKYLFRKEGQNVTLSCEQNLNHDAMYWYRQDPGQGLRLIYYSQIVNDFQKGDIAEGYSVSREKKESFPLTVTSAQKNPTAFYLCASSIDWTGVGYGYTFGSGTRLTVV.

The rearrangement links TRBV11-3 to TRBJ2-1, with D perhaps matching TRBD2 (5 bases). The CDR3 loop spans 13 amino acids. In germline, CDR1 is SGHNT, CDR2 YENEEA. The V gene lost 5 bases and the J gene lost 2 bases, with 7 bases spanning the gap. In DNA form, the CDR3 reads TGTGCCAGCAGCAAGGAGGCCTACAATGAGCAGTTCTTC. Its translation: CASSKEAYNEQFF. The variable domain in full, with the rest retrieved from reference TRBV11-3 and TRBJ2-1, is EAGVVQSPRYKIIEKKQPVAFWCNPISGHNTLYWYLQNLGQGPELLIRYENEEAVDDSQLPKDRFSAERLKGVDSTLKIQPAELGDSAVYLCASSKEAYNEQFFGPGTRLTVL.

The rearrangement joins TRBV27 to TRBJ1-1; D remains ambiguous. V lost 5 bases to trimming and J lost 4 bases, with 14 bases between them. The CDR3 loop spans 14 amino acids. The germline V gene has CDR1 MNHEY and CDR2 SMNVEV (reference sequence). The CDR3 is CASSITDGLTEAFF. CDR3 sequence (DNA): TGTGCCAGCAGTATAACCGACGGCCTCACTGAAGCTTTCTTT.

The CDR3 spells CASGTGRGGYEQYF. The CDR3 DNA sequence: TGCGCCAGCGGGACGGGACGGGGGGGGTACGAGCAGTACTTC. J is TRBJ2-7 and V is TRBV5-1; 8 bases line up with TRBD2. Losses at the gene ends were 7 bases for V and 4 bases for J; bases not matched to a gene: 10. CDR1 and CDR2 (germline): SGHRS, YFSETQ. CDR3 length: 14 residues.

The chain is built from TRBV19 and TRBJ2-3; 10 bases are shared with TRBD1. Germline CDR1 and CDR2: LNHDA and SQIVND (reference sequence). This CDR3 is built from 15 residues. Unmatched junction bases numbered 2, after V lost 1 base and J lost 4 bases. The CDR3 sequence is CASSIGGTGADTQYF. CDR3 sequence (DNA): TGTGCCAGTAGTATAGGGGGGACAGGGGCAGATACGCAGTATTTT. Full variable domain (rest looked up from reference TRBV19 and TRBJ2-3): DGGITQSPKYLFRKEGQNVTLSCEQNLNHDAMYWYRQDPGQGLRLIYYSQIVNDFQKGDIAEGYSVSREKKESFPLTVTSAQKNPTAFYLCASSIGGTGADTQYFGPGTRLTVL.

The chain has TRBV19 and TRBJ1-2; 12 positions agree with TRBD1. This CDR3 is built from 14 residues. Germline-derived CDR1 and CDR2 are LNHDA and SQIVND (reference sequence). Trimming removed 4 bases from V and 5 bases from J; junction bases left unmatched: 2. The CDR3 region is CASSTGQGAYGYTF. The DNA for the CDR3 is TGTGCCAGTAGTACGGGACAGGGGGCTTATGGCTACACCTTC.